These 5 T cell receptor beta chains came from one sample sequenced in a study of cytomegalovirus exposure and HLA in healthy donors. Primers: 60 Vbeta forward and 13 Jbeta reverse. Repertoires were generated with immunoSEQ multiplex PCR, while TCRdb's copy carries only in-frame clones and drops some. Among about 120,000 clones listed, over 60% were seen once. Sequenced sample: PBMCs. All receptors come from a female donor in good health and CMV-seronegative.

J is TRBJ1-2 and V is TRBV7-2, with 12 nucleotides matching TRBD1. V gave up 2 bases and J gave up 2 bases; unmatched junction bases: 6. Germline V gene sequence: CDR1 SGHTA, CDR2 FQGNSA. CDR3 length equals 17 residues. As DNA, the CDR3 is TGTGCCAGCAGCTTACTTTCGGGACAGGGGGCCAACTATGGCTACACCTTC. Protein product: CASSLLSGQGANYGYTF.

The gene calls are TRBV19 and TRBJ1-4; D gene unclear. This CDR3 comprises 15 residues. Germline CDR1 reads LNHDA; CDR2 reads SQIVND (reference sequence). V was trimmed by 2 bases and J by 0 bases, leaving 7 bases between them. In DNA, the CDR3 is TGTGCCAGTAGTATACCAGTTGCAACTAATGAAAAACTGTTTTTT. Its protein product is CASSIPVATNEKLFF.

This rearrangement joins TRBV6-5 to TRBJ2-7, with D unclear. The germline V and J ends were trimmed by 6 bases and 7 bases, with 16 bases remaining between them. Germline V CDR1 and CDR2: MNHEY, SVGAGI. CDR3 size: 13 residues. Written as DNA, the CDR3 is TGTGCCAGCAGCCCACAGACCGGCGAGGAGCAGTACTTC. It yields the protein CASSPQTGEEQYF.

This clone was seen just once. The chain couples TRBV19 to TRBJ1-4, with D possibly being TRBD1 (6 bases). Germline assignment: CDR1 LNHDA and CDR2 SQIVND (reference sequence). Trimming took 6 bases from V and 1 from J, leaving 12 bases between them. This CDR3 comprises 15 residues. The CDR3 loop reads CASRDSPGTNEKLFF. The CDR3 DNA follows: TGTGCCAGTAGGGACAGCCCGGGAACTAATGAAAAACTGTTTTTT.

The chain combines TRBV9 with TRBJ2-5; D perhaps matches TRBD2 (7 bases). The CDR3 loop spans 16 amino acids. Germline values: CDR1 SGDLS, CDR2 YYNGEE. Deletions cut 4 bases from V and 1 base from J, with 17 bases between. The CDR3 loop is CASSKGGAGGQETQYF. The CDR3 DNA is TGTGCCAGCAGCAAAGGGGGGGCCGGGGGCCAAGAGACCCAGTACTTC.